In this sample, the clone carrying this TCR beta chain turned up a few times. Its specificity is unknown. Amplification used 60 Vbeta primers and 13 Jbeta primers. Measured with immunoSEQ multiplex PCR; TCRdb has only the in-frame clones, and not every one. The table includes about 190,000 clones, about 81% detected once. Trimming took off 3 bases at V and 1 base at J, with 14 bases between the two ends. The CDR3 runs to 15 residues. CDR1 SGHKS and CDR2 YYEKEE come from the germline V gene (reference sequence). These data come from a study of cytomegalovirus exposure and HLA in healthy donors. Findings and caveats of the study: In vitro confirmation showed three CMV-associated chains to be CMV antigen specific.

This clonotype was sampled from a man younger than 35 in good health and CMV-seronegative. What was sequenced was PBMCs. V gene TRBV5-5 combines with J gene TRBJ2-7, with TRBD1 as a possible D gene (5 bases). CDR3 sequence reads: CASSWGTGQSYEQYF. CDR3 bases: TGTGCCAGCAGCTGGGGCACAGGCCAGTCCTACGAGCAGTACTTC.